This is a list of T cell receptor beta chains from one sample in a study of T cell repertoires in cytomegalovirus infection. TCRdb analysed the reads with MiXCR anew, one entry per CDR3 protein. The sample records about 490,000 distinct CDR3 sequences, 11% being singletons. The sequenced sample was PBMCs. These receptor sequences come from a human donor in good health (CMV status not recorded). Some clones in this sample may be carry-over from other donors' samples. Each CDR3 is given with its conserved first and last residue. A D gene is named only where the DNA matches it firmly. Some rows mark clone size as missing; the rest say once, few, many or name a class of expanded clone.

TRBJ1-2 16 few TRBV12-3/TRBV12-4 NA CASTSPDILIGWGYTF TGTGCCAGCACCTCCCCGGACATCTTAATTGGTTGGGGCTACACCTTC
TRBJ2-5 13 many TRBV7-6 TRBD2 CASSFSGRETQYF TGTGCCAGCAGCTTTAGCGGGAGGGAGACCCAGTACTTC
TRBJ2-3 13 many TRBV12-3/TRBV12-4 NA CASSFRGPDTQYF TGTGCCAGCAGTTTTCGGGGTCCCGATACGCAGTATTTT
TRBJ1-5 15 NA TRBV12-3/TRBV12-4 NA CASRHRDGRNQPQHF TGTGCCAGCAGACACCGGGACGGCCGCAATCAGCCCCAGCATTTT
TRBJ2-1 12 many TRBV11-3 NA CASSSPQGEQFF TGTGCCAGCAGCTCCCCTCAAGGTGAGCAGTTCTTC
TRBJ1-4 18 many TRBV15 NA CATSRELLRGGSNEKLFF TGTGCCACCAGCAGAGAGCTACTTAGGGGTGGGAGTAATGAAAAACTGTTTTTT
TRBJ2-3 16 many TRBV6-1 NA CASRRTGRGEADTQYF TGTGCCAGCAGGCGAACAGGGAGAGGGGAAGCAGATACGCAGTATTTT
TRBJ1-1 15 many TRBV12-3/TRBV12-4 NA CASSFSRATDTEAFF TGTGCCAGCAGTTTCTCCCGGGCGACGGACACTGAAGCTTTCTTT
TRBJ2-1 13 many TRBV29-1 NA CSAQGRSYNEQFF TGCAGCGCCCAGGGACGGTCCTACAATGAGCAGTTCTTC
TRBJ1-4 14 few TRBV7-9 NA CASSGARLKEKLFF TGTGCCAGCAGCGGGGCGCGTCTAAAGGAAAAACTGTTTTTT
TRBJ2-5 14 many TRBV7-8 TRBD1 CASTSTGVRETQYF TGTGCCAGCACCAGTACAGGGGTGAGAGAGACCCAGTACTTC
TRBJ1-2 14 NA TRBV2 NA CASIGTASNYGFTF TGTGCCAGCATTGGGACCGCCTCTAACTATGGCTTCACCTTC
TRBJ1-5 13 many TRBV7-3 NA CASSLWSGQPQHF TGTGCCAGCAGCTTATGGTCCGGTCAGCCCCAGCATTTT
TRBJ1-1 14 many TRBV28 NA CASSSGTMDTEAFF TGTGCCAGCAGTTCGGGGACTATGGACACTGAAGCTTTCTTT
TRBJ2-3 16 few TRBV29-1 TRBD2 CSVAEGLAEFTDTQYF TGCAGCGTTGCCGAGGGACTAGCGGAGTTCACAGATACGCAGTATTTT
TRBJ2-5 17 many TRBV6-1 TRBD2 CASSETGLAGDQETQYF TGTGCCAGCAGTGAAACGGGACTAGCGGGGGACCAAGAGACCCAGTACTTC
TRBJ2-1 13 few TRBV29-1 NA CSVLAFAIGEQFF TGCAGCGTCCTTGCTTTCGCGATCGGTGAGCAGTTCTTC
TRBJ2-2 16 many TRBV5-4 TRBD1 CASLDRQGMNTGELFF TGTGCCAGCCTTGACCGACAGGGGATGAACACCGGGGAGCTGTTTTTT
TRBJ2-5 15 NA TRBV5-1 TRBD2 CASSPSGTSEETQYF TGCGCCAGCAGCCCCTCCGGGACTAGCGAAGAGACCCAGTACTTC
TRBJ2-3 19 NA TRBV5-4 TRBD2 CASSFGLAGATLGTDTQYF TGTGCCAGCAGCTTTGGTTTAGCGGGTGCGACGTTAGGCACAGATACGCAGTATTTT
TRBJ2-7 15 few TRBV2 NA CASSEVRVGTYEQYF TGTGCCAGCAGTGAAGTCAGGGTCGGCACCTACGAGCAGTACTTC
TRBJ1-2 13 few TRBV9 NA CASSVDGMGGYTF TGTGCCAGCAGCGTAGATGGCATGGGCGGCTACACCTTC
TRBJ2-3 15 many TRBV28 NA CASSYGEWSTDTQYF TGTGCCAGCAGTTACGGTGAATGGAGCACAGATACGCAGTATTTT
TRBJ1-2 14 few TRBV18 NA CASSPEGSNYGYTF TGTGCCAGCTCACCGGAGGGGTCAAACTATGGCTACACCTTC
TRBJ2-1 23 many TRBV7-2 TRBD2 CASSLVFRTGTSGGPSSYNEQFF TGTGCCAGCAGCTTAGTTTTCAGGACTGGTACTAGCGGGGGCCCGAGCTCCTACAATGAGCAGTTCTTC
TRBJ2-5 15 many TRBV4-2 NA CASSQPGGREETQYF TGTGCCAGCAGCCAGCCTGGTGGCAGGGAAGAGACCCAGTACTTC
TRBJ1-1 11 many TRBV12-3/TRBV12-4 NA CASGPGTEAFF TGTGCCAGCGGGCCAGGAACTGAAGCTTTCTTT
TRBJ1-5 16 many TRBV6-1 NA CASSEWVGTSNQPQHF TGTGCCAGCAGTGAATGGGTAGGGACGAGCAATCAGCCCCAGCATTTT
TRBJ1-6 16 many TRBV7-8 NA CASSPRRDLLVSPLHF TGTGCCAGCAGCCCCCGGAGGGACCTCCTGGTTTCACCCCTCCACTTT
TRBJ1-2 16 many TRBV11-2 NA CASSSVTGPLNYGYTF TGTGCCAGCAGCTCAGTTACAGGTCCCCTTAACTATGGCTACACCTTC
TRBJ2-7 15 many TRBV4-2 NA CASSQVDGQSYEQYF TGTGCCAGCAGCCAAGTTGACGGACAGTCCTACGAGCAGTACTTC
TRBJ1-2 13 few TRBV6-5 TRBD1 CASVSQGGYGYTF TGTGCCAGCGTTTCGCAGGGGGGGTATGGCTACACCTTC
TRBJ2-1 12 many TRBV11-3 TRBD1 CATSDRGDEQFF TGTGCCACCTCGGACAGGGGGGATGAGCAGTTCTTC
TRBJ2-1 14 many TRBV14 NA CASSQELVYNEQFF TGTGCCAGCAGCCAAGAACTAGTTTACAATGAGCAGTTCTTC
TRBJ2-1 15 many TRBV6-5 NA CASSYPGGGANEQFF TGTGCCAGCAGTTACCCCGGGGGAGGAGCGAATGAGCAGTTCTTC
TRBJ1-1 13 many TRBV5-6 NA CASSIPTAFGSFF TGTGCCAGCAGCATACCGACGGCCTTTGGGTCTTTCTTT
TRBJ1-1 14 NA TRBV19 NA CAGFLEGFGTEAFF TGTGCCGGTTTTTTAGAGGGGTTTGGGACTGAAGCTTTCTTT
TRBJ2-3 12 many TRBV7-2 NA CASSRTPDTQYF TGTGCCAGCAGCCGGACCCCAGATACGCAGTATTTT
TRBJ2-1 13 many TRBV7-2 NA CASRPPGYNEQFF TGTGCCAGCAGACCCCCTGGCTACAATGAGCAGTTCTTC
TRBJ2-1 13 many TRBV2 TRBD2 CASRRTSGSGEFF TGTGCCAGCCGAAGGACTAGCGGGAGTGGCGAGTTCTTC
TRBJ2-3 13 many TRBV7-6 NA CASSLIRSDTQYF TGTGCCAGCAGTTTAATTAGGAGCGATACGCAGTATTTT
TRBJ1-6 15 many TRBV20-1 NA CSARGGGRDNSPLHF TGCAGTGCCCGGGGGGGGGGCAGGGATAATTCACCCCTCCACTTT
TRBJ1-1 15 many TRBV4-1 TRBD1 CASSQDSTGDREAFF TGCGCCAGCAGCCAAGATTCTACAGGGGACCGTGAAGCTTTCTTT
TRBJ2-5 17 many TRBV7-9 TRBD2 CASSPRSGEPPRETQYF TGTGCCAGCAGCCCACGAAGCGGGGAGCCTCCAAGGGAGACCCAGTACTTC
TRBJ1-4 11 NA TRBV29-1 TRBD1 CSVGTGEKLFF TGCAGCGTGGGGACAGGGGAAAAACTGTTTTTT
TRBJ2-1 16 NA TRBV20-1 TRBD2 CSASPLPRERYNEQFF TGCAGTGCCTCCCCTCTGCCGCGGGAGAGGTACAATGAGCAGTTCTTC
TRBJ1-5 17 NA TRBV18 NA CASSPPGTSAGDQPQHF TGTGCCAGCTCACCCCCGGGGACCAGCGCTGGGGATCAGCCCCAGCATTTT
TRBJ2-7 15 many TRBV11-2 TRBD2 CASSRTSGGAHEQYF TGTGCCAGCAGTCGGACTAGCGGGGGGGCCCACGAGCAGTACTTC
TRBJ2-3 15 many TRBV5-1 NA CASSLVADLTDTQYF TGCGCCAGCAGCTTGGTTGCGGATTTGACAGATACGCAGTATTTT
TRBJ2-1 17 NA TRBV5-6 NA CASSPRGLGYSYNEQFF TGTGCCAGCAGCCCCCGGGGCCTGGGGTACTCCTACAATGAGCAGTTCTTC
TRBJ2-2 11 NA TRBV28 NA CATTSPGELFF TGTGCCACTACGTCTCCCGGGGAGCTGTTTTTT
TRBJ1-2 16 few TRBV7-9 NA CASSLARGTSNYGYTF TGTGCCAGCAGCTTAGCGCGGGGGACAAGTAACTATGGCTACACCTTC
TRBJ2-1 17 NA TRBV5-1 TRBD1 CASSLHRGQSSYNEQFF TGCGCCAGCAGCTTGCACAGGGGGCAGAGCTCCTACAATGAGCAGTTCTTC